Below are 27 T cell receptor beta chains sequenced from a single sample in a study of blood T cell repertoires in COVID-19. Profiled with immunoSEQ multiplex PCR; TCRdb holds only in-frame clones, not every one. The data show under 250,000 clones, with 92% seen just once and around 1.2% held by the top ten. The material sequenced was peripheral blood. Source of these receptors: a man younger than 45 with acute or convalescent COVID-19.

This sequence joins TRBV5-1 and TRBJ2-1, with 8 bases that match TRBD1. The germline CDR1 and CDR2 sequences are SGHRS and YFSETQ. This CDR3 spans 14 amino acids. The V and J ends lost 4 bases and 4 bases, in that order; junction bases with no gene match: 4. Here the CDR3 DNA reads TGCGCCAGCAGCATCCGGGACAGGTACAATGAGCAGTTCTTC. Protein product: CASSIRDRYNEQFF.

The V and J genes are TRBV5-4 and TRBJ1-1, with unresolved D. The germline V gene has CDR1 SGHNT and CDR2 YYREEE (reference sequence). Trimming removed 7 bases from V and 3 bases from J, with 16 bases in between. This CDR3 contains 14 residues. CDR3 residues: CASGRTPQDTEAFF. The CDR3 DNA reads TGTGCCAGCGGTCGGACTCCTCAGGACACTGAAGCTTTCTTT.

The chain carries TRBV6-5 and TRBJ2-7, with D possibly TRBD1 on 5 matching bases. Germline-derived CDR1 and CDR2 are MNHEY and SVGAGI. The CDR3 has 15 residues. V lost 0 bases and J lost 0, with 9 bases in between. The DNA for the CDR3 is TGTGCCAGCAGTTACTCAGCCAGGGCCTCCTACGAGCAGTACTTC. The encoded protein is CASSYSARASYEQYF.

This chain uses TRBV9 with TRBJ2-7, with D possibly TRBD1 on 5 matching bases. From germline, CDR1 is SGDLS and CDR2 YYNGEE. This CDR3 comprises 14 residues. V was trimmed by 2 bases and J by 0 bases, leaving 9 bases between them. DNA of the CDR3: TGTGCCAGCAGCGTTAGACAGTTCTCCTACGAGCAGTACTTC. As protein: CASSVRQFSYEQYF.

The sample holds a few counts of this clone. V usage is TRBV5-1 and J usage is TRBJ2-2, with D hard to call. Germline values: CDR1 SGHRS, CDR2 YFSETQ. The CDR3 has 15 residues. The V and J ends lost 0 bases and 5 bases respectively, with 11 bases between them. In nucleotides, the CDR3 is TGCGCCAGCAGCTTGGTCAGGCCTAATACCGGGGAGCTGTTTTTT. Its protein product is CASSLVRPNTGELFF.

The chain joins TRBV30 to TRBJ2-7; TRBD2 is a possible D gene (5 bases). The CDR3 loop spans 14 amino acids. V lost 5 bases, J lost 0 bases, and 14 bases lay in between. Germline V gene lookup returns CDR1 GTSNPN and CDR2 SVGIG (reference sequence). As DNA, the CDR3 is TGTGCCTGGCGCAAGGACTCTAACTCCTACGAGCAGTACTTC. It translates to CAWRKDSNSYEQYF.

The chain combines TRBV28 with TRBJ1-2; 8 bases agree with TRBD1. This CDR3 spans 12 amino acids. The germline V gene has CDR1 MDHEN and CDR2 SYDVKM. Unmatched junction bases numbered 5, after V lost 6 bases and J lost 8 bases. This CDR3 reads CASSDRGWGYTF. The CDR3 bases are TGTGCCAGCAGCGACAGGGGTTGGGGCTACACCTTC.

There are a few counts of this clone. The chain couples TRBV28 to TRBJ2-7; TRBD1 agrees at 7 bases. The germline V gene encodes CDR1 MDHEN and CDR2 SYDVKM. This CDR3 has 12 amino acids. After removal of 5 bases from V and 12 bases from J, the junction contained 10 bases not matched to a gene. The CDR3 sequence is CASSPGQAVRYF. The CDR3 nucleotides are TGTGCCAGCAGTCCCGGACAGGCCGTGCGGTACTTC.

The CDR3 spells CASSIREPDTQYF. The DNA for the CDR3 is TGTGCCAGTAGCATCCGGGAGCCAGATACGCAGTATTTT. V is TRBV19 and J is TRBJ2-3; maybe TRBD2 (6 bases). The V and J ends lost 6 bases and 4 bases respectively, with 11 bases between them. Germline V gene sequence: CDR1 LNHDA, CDR2 SQIVND (reference sequence). The CDR3 extends over 13 amino acids.

The chain combines TRBV5-6 with TRBJ1-4; D possibly corresponds to TRBD1 (6 bases). CDR1 and CDR2 (germline): SGHDT, YYEEEE. V shed 0 bases and J shed 6 bases, with 12 bases lying between them. CDR3 size: 15 residues. The DNA of the CDR3 is TGTGCCAGCAGCTTGGCAGGGGCAGCCGATGAAAAACTGTTTTTT. Amino acids: CASSLAGAADEKLFF.

The rearrangement joins TRBV30 to TRBJ1-4; D might be TRBD1 (5 bases). The germline CDR1 and CDR2 sequences are GTSNPN and SVGIG (reference sequence). CDR3 length: 15 amino acids. The ends were cut back, 0 bases at V and 8 bases at J, with 16 bases in the middle. The CDR3 loop is CAWSVRGRAGEKLFF. In DNA form, the CDR3 reads TGTGCCTGGAGTGTACGCGGCAGGGCCGGGGAAAAACTGTTTTTT.

This sequence joins TRBV27 and TRBJ2-7, with TRBD2 identical over 8 bases. The CDR3 has 14 amino acids. V shed 4 bases, J shed 3 bases, and the junction held 5 bases outside the gene matches. From germline, CDR1 is MNHEY and CDR2 SMNVEV (reference sequence). CDR3: CASSSGGGLYEQYF. The CDR3 bases are TGTGCCAGCAGTTCAGGCGGGGGGCTCTACGAGCAGTACTTC.

This sequence joins TRBV6-6 and TRBJ1-2, with TRBD1 as a possible D gene (5 bases). The germline V gene has CDR1 MNHNY and CDR2 SVGAGI (reference sequence). The CDR3 has 16 amino acids. Trimming shortened V by 7 bases and J by 4 bases, and 22 bases separated the two germline ends. CDR3 nucleotides: TGTGCCAGCACTAACCTCCCCCAGGGTACGGGCTATGGCTACACCTTC. Translation: CASTNLPQGTGYGYTF.

V gene TRBV12-5 combines with J gene TRBJ1-5; possibly TRBD1 for D (6 bases). The CDR3 has 13 residues. V lost 5 bases and J 7 bases, leaving 12 bases between the germline ends. In germline, CDR1 is LGHNT, CDR2 FRNRAP. CDR3 in amino acids: CASGPGEGQPQHF. Here the CDR3 DNA reads TGTGCTAGTGGTCCAGGGGAAGGACAGCCCCAGCATTTT. The complete variable domain, with remaining parts taken from reference TRBV12-5 and TRBJ1-5, reads DARVTQTPRHKVTEMGQEVTMRCQPILGHNTVFWYRQTMMQGLELLAYFRNRAPLDDSGMPKDRFSAEMPDATLATLKIQPSEPRDSAVYFCASGPGEGQPQHFGDGTRLSIL.

A single count supports this clone. The chain couples TRBV6-5 to TRBJ1-2; D remains ambiguous. V lost 6 bases to trimming and J lost 5 bases, with 19 bases between them. CDR1 and CDR2 from the germline V gene are MNHEY and SVGAGI. This CDR3 comprises 15 residues. CDR3 DNA: TGTGCCAGCAGCCCCGTCCGAGGGCTTTGGTATGGCTACACCTTC. This translates into CASSPVRGLWYGYTF.

This chain's CDR3 is CASSLSGDGYTF. The CDR3 region has the DNA TGCGCCAGCAGCTTGTCAGGGGATGGCTACACCTTC. V is TRBV5-1 and J is TRBJ1-2; TRBD1 is a possible D gene (6 bases). Germline V gives CDR1 SGHRS, CDR2 YFSETQ. The CDR3 runs to 12 residues. With 1 base removed from V and 6 bases from J, the gap between germline ends came to 7 bases.

This clone was recorded once. The chain joins TRBV28 to TRBJ1-1; 7 bases align to TRBD1. Trimming at V came to 6 bases and at J to 1 base, leaving 8 bases not matched to a gene. There are 15 residues in the CDR3. Germline CDR1 is MDHEN and CDR2 is SYDVKM. For the CDR3, the DNA is TGTGCCAGCAGCCCGGACAGGCCAGGGAACACTGAAGCTTTCTTT. Its protein is CASSPDRPGNTEAFF.

This rearrangement joins TRBV6-2 or TRBV6-3 to TRBJ2-4; perhaps TRBD2 as D (5 bases). The V and J ends lost 6 bases and 0 bases respectively, with 12 bases between them. The CDR3 runs to 15 residues. Looked up from germline, CDR1 is MNHEY and CDR2 is SVGEGT. CDR3 amino acids: CASRPSREAKNIQYF. Here the CDR3 DNA reads TGTGCCAGCAGGCCTAGCCGGGAAGCCAAAAACATTCAGTACTTC.

The chain couples TRBV5-6 to TRBJ1-2; a possible D gene is TRBD1 (6 bases). The CDR3 consists of 18 residues. Per germline, CDR1 SGHDT and CDR2 YYEEEE. V was clipped by 1 base and J by 2 bases, with 21 bases between them. The CDR3 nucleotides read TGTGCCAGCAGCTTGTATATGTTTGGGGGCGCCGGGAACTATGGCTACACCTTC. Residues: CASSLYMFGGAGNYGYTF.

The chain joins TRBV27 to TRBJ2-3; 7 bases fit TRBD1. V shed 4 bases, J shed 4 bases, and the junction held 5 bases outside the gene matches. The CDR3 extends over 14 amino acids. The germline V gene encodes CDR1 MNHEY and CDR2 SMNVEV (reference sequence). CDR3 coding DNA: TGTGCCAGCAGTTCCGACAGGGTAGCAGATACGCAGTATTTT. Its protein is CASSSDRVADTQYF.

The V and J genes are TRBV18 and TRBJ1-4; TRBD1 might be the D (5 bases). CDR1 KGHSH and CDR2 LQKENI come from the germline V gene. Trimming stripped 3 bases from V and 4 bases from J, with 12 bases between. CDR3 length equals 15 residues. The CDR3 DNA reads TGTGCCAGCTCACCGACTCGACAGAGTAATGAAAAACTGTTTTTT. The encoded protein is CASSPTRQSNEKLFF.

The chain recombines TRBV5-5 with TRBJ2-2; D is possibly TRBD1 (6 bases). The CDR3 spans 13 residues. The V end lost 4 bases, the J end lost 7 bases, and 11 bases lay between the germline ends. Germline values: CDR1 SGHKS, CDR2 YYEKEE (reference sequence). This CDR3 is CASSRGSLGELFF. CDR3 sequence (DNA): TGTGCCAGCAGCAGGGGGTCTCTCGGGGAGCTGTTTTTT.

This sequence joins TRBV5-1 and TRBJ2-1, with D hard to call. The CDR3 is made up of 13 amino acids. Germline V gene sequence: CDR1 SGHRS, CDR2 YFSETQ. Trimming pared 1 base from V and 3 bases from J, leaving 5 bases between. The CDR3 region has the DNA TGCGCCAGCAGCTTGACTAACTACAATGAGCAGTTCTTC. This encodes CASSLTNYNEQFF.

The chain links TRBV6-5 to TRBJ1-1; D gene unclear. The CDR3 runs to 15 residues. The V end was cut by 0 bases, the J end by 0 bases, with 8 bases between. Germline loops: CDR1 MNHEY, CDR2 SVGAGI. The CDR3, as DNA: TGTGCCAGCAGTTACTCACCGGTCGTGAACACTGAAGCTTTCTTT. Its protein is CASSYSPVVNTEAFF.

The chain links TRBV28 to TRBJ1-4, with 7 bases fitting TRBD1. CDR1 and CDR2 from the germline V gene are MDHEN and SYDVKM. This CDR3 is 14 amino acids long. With 5 bases clipped from V and 4 bases from J, the junction kept 4 bases outside the gene matches. The CDR3 is CASSAGGRNEKLFF. CDR3 in DNA: TGTGCCAGCAGTGCAGGGGGGCGTAATGAAAAACTGTTTTTT.

J is TRBJ2-5 and V is TRBV30, with D possibly matching TRBD1 (5 bases). Germline-derived CDR1 and CDR2 are GTSNPN and SVGIG (reference sequence). There are 14 residues in the CDR3. Trimming removed 4 bases from V and 5 bases from J, with 17 bases in between. This CDR3 is CAWKAWQGQETQYF. The CDR3 DNA sequence: TGTGCCTGGAAAGCTTGGCAGGGTCAGGAGACCCAGTACTTC.

The rearrangement uses TRBV28 and TRBJ2-1, with 11 bases fitting TRBD2. The J segment lost 8 bases and the V segment lost 5 bases, leaving 11 bases of the junction unmatched. This CDR3 has 16 residues. Germline V lookup: CDR1 MDHEN, CDR2 SYDVKM. CDR3 sequence reads: CASSHNSGGAFHEQFF. CDR3 sequence (DNA): TGTGCCAGCAGTCACAATAGCGGGGGGGCCTTCCATGAGCAGTTCTTC.